This record concerns one T cell receptor (beta chain) sequence. The assay was immunoSEQ multiplex PCR, and TCRdb's table has in-frame clones only and misses some. Of about 170,000 clones in the sample, around 90% were seen once. This sample is part of a study of control samples from healthy donors and cancer patients. The V end was cut by 1 base, the J end by 3 bases, with 15 bases between. Germline-derived CDR1 and CDR2 are SGHTA and FQGNSA. The CDR3 consists of 16 residues. V is TRBV7-2 and J is TRBJ1-2; D perhaps matches TRBD1 (6 bases). The receptor comes from a woman aged 25 to 39 in good health. Sequencing was carried out using blood. CDR3 bases: TGTGCCAGCAGCTTAGATCTAGCGGGGGCTTACTATGGCTACACCTTC. This gives the protein CASSLDLAGAYYGYTF. The variable domain in full, with the rest retrieved from reference TRBV7-2 and TRBJ1-2, is GAGVSQSPSNKVTEKGKDVELRCDPISGHTALYWYRQSLGQGLEFLIYFQGNSAPDKSGLPSDRFSAERTGGSVSTLTIQRTQQEDSAVYLCASSLDLAGAYYGYTFGSGTRLTVV.